This TCR beta chain is drawn from a study of regulatory T cells in long-lasting Graves disease. Turning to the study itself: For a period under 3 months, newly diagnosed Graves' patients had taken antithyroid drugs. The study's findings and limits: Peripheral blood, not thyroid tissue, was the sole material studied.

Deletions cut 0 bases from V and 6 bases from J, with 15 bases between. CDR1 MGHRA and CDR2 YSYEKL come from the germline V gene. This CDR3 is 16 amino acids long. Arm-PCR of CDR3 regions and iRepertoire HTBI primers were used to build TCR beta libraries. TCRdb ran MiXCR on the multiplex PCR reads and lists one entry per CDR3 protein. The sample consists of approximately 400,000 distinct CDR3 sequences, under 15% of them appearing once. The time point: newly diagnosed GD, antithyroid drugs for less than 3 months. From RNA extracted from PBMCs, the TCR library was made. As regards this clonotype: Its antigen is unknown.

The data also belong to a second study, concerning T cells in Graves' hyperthyroidism and ophthalmopathy. That study adds: Carried out on the TCR CDR3, a first-round RT-PCR used the HTBI primer set. By a 13 V-J model, ophthalmopathy was set apart from stable hyperthyroidism.

Sample: peripheral blood mononuclear cells (PBMCs), taken at new diagnosis, from a patient treated with antithyroid drugs. This clonotype originated in a woman under 40 with Graves disease. The rearrangement links TRBV4-1 to TRBJ1-5; D remains ambiguous. CDR3 loop: CASSQDRRFQSQPQHF. The CDR3 DNA reads TGCGCCAGCAGCCAAGATAGGAGGTTTCAGAGTCAGCCCCAGCATTTT.